This T cell receptor (beta chain) was recorded in a study of tissue T cells after allogeneic stem cell transplantation. Whole-study results and caveats: Anatomically similar tissues had similar TCR repertoires within each patient. Some tissue clones might be persisting host cells; their alloreactivity or antigen specificity was not determined. This small cohort was clinically heterogeneous, and sampling depth was a limitation. Few T cell clones were shared across patients, but motif clusters showed tissue-specific shared signatures.

Method: immunoSEQ multiplex PCR; TCRdb's copy keeps in-frame clones and lacks some. The sample shows over 45,000 clones, about 73% of them seen only once. The CDR3 consists of 15 residues. The germline CDR1 and CDR2 sequences are SGHSN and HYEKVE. The V and J ends lost 1 base and 3 bases, in that order; junction bases with no gene match: 1. To note about this clone: The antigen is unknown. Genes here carry mouse names. The read falls 1 residue short of the CDR3 end, and the missing part is taken from the germline J gene.

This TCR came from a pool of C57BL/6 mice in good health. The chain combines TRBV12-1 with TRBJ2-3; 12 bases match TRBD1. Sequenced sample: sorted cells pooled from one or two spleens. The part of the CDR3 DNA that was read is TGTGCCAGCTCTCTGGGACAGGGGGCCGCAGAAACGCTGTAT. It codes for CASSLGQGAAETLY. The whole CDR3 region reads CASSLGQGAAETLYF.